The 27 T cell receptor beta chains listed next were all sequenced from one sample in a study of Graves' ophthalmopathy and Graves' hyperthyroidism. RNA transcripts were the template, and TCR beta CDR3 regions were amplified from them. First-round RT-PCR relied on HTBI primers, and a second-round multiplex PCR came next. TCRdb reprocessed the multiplex PCR reads via MiXCR and lists one record per CDR3 protein. In the table there are about 160,000 distinct CDR3 sequences, around two fifths of which are singletons. The sequencing input was peripheral blood. Receptors originate from a woman aged 40 to 50 with Graves' ophthalmopathy.

This clonotype appeared many times. The CDR3 does not end in the conserved phenylalanine or tryptophan, so this is likely a read error. The chain has TRBV11-1 and TRBJ1-2, with TRBD1 matching 9 bases. Germline loops: CDR1 SGHAT, CDR2 FQDESV (reference sequence). The CDR3 covers 17 residues. Losses at the gene ends were 5 bases for V and 3 bases for J; bases not matched to a gene: 13. CDR3 residues: CASSLQGAQFSDYGYTL. The CDR3 region has the DNA TGTGCCAGCAGCCTACAGGGGGCGCAATTTAGTGACTATGGCTACACCCTC.

The chain employs TRBV5-6 and TRBJ1-1; 8 bases line up with TRBD1. V shed 0 bases, J shed 7 bases, and the junction held 11 bases outside the gene matches. CDR1 is SGHDT and CDR2 is YYEEEE in the germline V gene. This CDR3 has 16 residues. Written as DNA, the CDR3 is TGTGCCAGCAGCTTGGCGTTCCGGACAGGGCTTTATGAAGCTTTCTTT. It translates to CASSLAFRTGLYEAFF.

V is TRBV27 and J is TRBJ1-2; 10 bases match TRBD1. CDR3 length equals 15 residues. CDR1 MNHEY and CDR2 SMNVEV come from the germline V gene (reference sequence). Trimming at V came to 5 bases and at J to 7 bases, leaving 10 bases not matched to a gene. The CDR3 protein is CASSRPGTGDSGYTF. CDR3 DNA sequence: TGTGCCAGCAGTAGGCCCGGGACAGGGGATTCTGGCTACACCTTC.

The sample holds many counts of this clonotype. The chain combines TRBV6-5 with TRBJ2-7, with a weak D call TRBD2 (7 bases). V was clipped by 8 bases and J by 0 bases, with 17 bases between them. The CDR3 totals 15 residues. Germline CDR1 is MNHEY and CDR2 is SVGAGI. The CDR3 region is CASSQGGGASYEQYF. The CDR3 nucleotides read TGTGCCAGCTCCCAAGGGGGGGGGGCCTCCTACGAGCAGTACTTC.

This chain uses TRBV12-3 or TRBV12-4 with TRBJ1-5, with D possibly matching TRBD1 (5 bases). This CDR3 has 14 residues. V gave up 6 bases and J gave up 3 bases, with 12 bases separating them. The CDR3 DNA sequence: TGTGCCAGCAGCCCCACAGGCCCCAATCAGCCCCAGCATTTT. Translated, it gives CASSPTGPNQPQHF.

V and J are TRBV10-3 and TRBJ1-2, with 7 bases matching TRBD1. The CDR3 runs to 13 residues. Germline values: CDR1 ENHRY, CDR2 SYGVKD. V shed 6 bases, J shed 6 bases, and the junction held 7 bases outside the gene matches. The CDR3 region has the DNA TGTGCCATCAGCCGCCGACAGGGAGATGGCTACACCTTC. Its translation is CAISRRQGDGYTF.

This clonotype was recorded many times. This chain connects TRBV7-2 to TRBJ1-1; D might be TRBD1 (5 bases). Germline V CDR1 and CDR2: SGHTA, FQGNSA. The CDR3 runs to 14 residues. V lost 5 bases, J lost 11 bases, and 21 bases lay in between. DNA for the CDR3: TGTGCCAGCAGCGGAGGGTGGGGGAAGGTACCCGCTTTCTTT. This gives the protein CASSGGWGKVPAFF.

The chain uses TRBV28 and TRBJ1-1; D not certain. The germline V and J ends were trimmed by 3 bases and 0 bases, with 14 bases remaining between them. This CDR3 contains 16 residues. Germline V gene sequence: CDR1 MDHEN, CDR2 SYDVKM. The CDR3 DNA reads as TGTGCCAGCAGTTTCGGGGTTTTGGTGATGAACACTGAAGCTTTCTTT. Amino acids: CASSFGVLVMNTEAFF.

In DNA, the CDR3 is TGTGCCAGTGGGATCAACGGGCCCCAGCATTTT. It specifies CASGINGPQHF. The rearrangement joins TRBV19 to TRBJ1-5; D unclear. V was shortened by 8 bases and J by 9 bases, with 11 bases between the two germline ends. This CDR3 has 11 amino acids. Germline CDR1 is LNHDA and CDR2 is SQIVND (reference sequence). Full variable domain (rest looked up from reference TRBV19 and TRBJ1-5): DGGITQSPKYLFRKEGQNVTLSCEQNLNHDAMYWYRQDPGQGLRLIYYSQIVNDFQKGDIAEGYSVSREKKESFPLTVTSAQKNPTAFYLCASGINGPQHFGDGTRLSIL.

This clonotype was observed many times. This chain uses TRBV20-1 with TRBJ1-2; TRBD1 aligns across 7 bases. The CDR3 is made up of 12 amino acids. Germline V CDR1 and CDR2: DFQATT, SNEGSKA (reference sequence). Trimming removed 3 bases from V and 5 bases from J; junction bases left unmatched: 3. This chain's CDR3 is CSASQGEYGYTF. CDR3 in DNA: TGCAGTGCTAGCCAGGGGGAGTATGGCTACACCTTC.

This clonotype was found many times. J is TRBJ1-5 and V is TRBV6-2 or TRBV6-3, with TRBD1 identical over 9 bases. Germline lookup yields CDR1 MNHEY and CDR2 SVGEGT. This CDR3 comprises 15 residues. V was pared by 2 bases and J by 6 bases, with 5 bases of the junction left unmatched. The CDR3 protein is CASSYGQGWSQPQHF. The CDR3 DNA is TGTGCCAGCAGTTACGGACAGGGGTGGAGTCAGCCCCAGCATTTT.

This clonotype was observed at least ten times. This rearrangement joins TRBV29-1 to TRBJ2-7, with TRBD1 matching over 8 bases. Germline V CDR1 and CDR2: SQVTM, ANQGSEA. The CDR3 runs to 13 residues. The V gene end was trimmed by 7 bases and the J gene end by 2 bases; junction bases not matched to a gene: 7. For the CDR3, the DNA is TGCAGCGCCTTGACAGGGGCAACCTACGAGCAGTACTTC. Translation gives CSALTGATYEQYF.

In this sample, this clonotype turned up many times. The chain is built from TRBV12-3 or TRBV12-4 and TRBJ2-5; D may be TRBD2 (7 bases). Deletions cut 5 bases from V and 5 bases from J, with 18 bases between. There are 15 residues in the CDR3. CDR3 nucleotides: TGTGCCAGCAGTAGGACCGGGGGGCCGTTGGAGACCCAGTACTTC. It is translated as CASSRTGGPLETQYF.

The chain couples TRBV6-1 to TRBJ2-5, with 7 positions matching TRBD2. V lost 2 bases, J lost 2 bases, and 11 bases stayed unmatched. Germline V CDR1 and CDR2: MNHNS, SASEGT. The CDR3 runs to 17 residues. CDR3 protein: CASSESGGARSQETQYF. CDR3 coding DNA: TGTGCCAGCAGTGAATCGGGGGGTGCCAGGTCACAAGAGACCCAGTACTTC.

This sequence joins TRBV10-2 and TRBJ2-4, with 9 positions matching TRBD2. This CDR3 is built from 14 residues. Unmatched junction bases numbered 5, after V lost 4 bases and J lost 7 bases. CDR1 is WSHSY and CDR2 is SAAADI in the germline V gene. For the CDR3, the DNA is TGCGCCAGCAGTGTAAGCGGGGGGCCGAACATTCAGTACTTC. It specifies CASSVSGGPNIQYF.

The V gene is TRBV7-2, the J gene TRBJ1-1; 7 bases are shared with TRBD1. The germline V gene encodes CDR1 SGHTA and CDR2 FQGNSA. V dropped 5 bases and J dropped 3; count of bases not matched to a gene: 3. This CDR3 region has 13 residues. For the CDR3, the DNA is TGTGCCAGCAGCCCCACAGGGGACACTGAAGCTTTCTTT. Its translation: CASSPTGDTEAFF. Full variable domain (missing parts from reference TRBV7-2 and TRBJ1-1): GAGVSQSPSNKVTEKGKDVELRCDPISGHTALYWYRQSLGQGLEFLIYFQGNSAPDKSGLPSDRFSAERTGGSVSTLTIQRTQQEDSAVYLCASSPTGDTEAFFGQGTRLTVV.

The V and J genes are TRBV6-5 and TRBJ1-1; no firm D call. The CDR3 is 13 residues long. The ends were cut back, 2 bases at V and 7 bases at J, with 11 bases in the middle. The germline CDR1 and CDR2 sequences are MNHEY and SVGAGI. The CDR3 bases are TGTGCCAGCAGTTACGACGGGGAAGGTGAAGCTTTCTTT. Protein: CASSYDGEGEAFF.

This clonotype was picked up many times. The gene calls are TRBV6-2 or TRBV6-3 and TRBJ2-7; 8 positions match TRBD1. The CDR3 contains 16 residues. The germline CDR1 and CDR2 sequences are MNHEY and SVGEGT. V lost 3 bases and J lost 2; bases outside the gene matches: 9. The CDR3 loop is CASSYLSGTGAYEQYF. Here the CDR3 DNA reads TGTGCCAGCAGTTATCTTTCCGGGACAGGAGCCTACGAGCAGTACTTC.

Ten or more counts support this clonotype. This rearrangement joins TRBV5-1 to TRBJ2-4; 7 bases align to TRBD2. Germline V CDR1 and CDR2: SGHRS, YFSETQ. V was pared by 3 bases and J by 8 bases, with 2 bases of the junction left unmatched. CDR3 size: 12 residues. The chain's CDR3 is CASSSGRDIQYF. The CDR3 DNA sequence: TGCGCCAGCAGCTCTGGGAGGGACATTCAGTACTTC.

This clonotype was detected ten times or more. CDR3 DNA sequence: TGTGCCAGCATGGGTAGCTCCAACTACGAGCAGTACTTC. Amino acids: CASMGSSNYEQYF. The chain carries TRBV7-2 and TRBJ2-7, with D unresolved. Trimming took off 7 bases at V and 3 bases at J, with 13 bases between the two ends. The CDR3 sequence is 13 residues long. Germline CDR1 reads SGHTA; CDR2 reads FQGNSA. The full variable domain, in which reference TRBV7-2 and TRBJ2-7 provide the parts outside the CDR3, is GAGVSQSPSNKVTEKGKDVELRCDPISGHTALYWYRQSLGQGLEFLIYFQGNSAPDKSGLPSDRFSAERTGGSVSTLTIQRTQQEDSAVYLCASMGSSNYEQYFGPGTRLTVT.

This clonotype was recorded at least ten times. V usage is TRBV10-3 and J usage is TRBJ1-2; D is ambiguous. Trimming left V 4 bases short and J 8 bases short, with 17 bases between. Germline-derived CDR1 and CDR2 are ENHRY and SYGVKD. The CDR3 is made up of 14 amino acids. The CDR3 protein is CAISGSSTTGGYTF. The CDR3 DNA reads TGTGCCATCAGTGGGAGCTCCACAACGGGCGGCTACACCTTC.

This clonotype was observed at least ten times. This chain connects TRBV6-5 to TRBJ1-3, with 7 bases aligning to TRBD1. The ends lost 0 bases at V and 4 bases at J; junction bases unmatched: 6. This CDR3 spans 16 amino acids. From germline, CDR1 is MNHEY and CDR2 SVGAGI. CDR3 amino acids: CASSYSPQGGGNTIYF. In nucleotides, the CDR3 is TGTGCCAGCAGTTACTCTCCGCAGGGGGGAGGAAACACCATATATTTT.

The table lists this clonotype with a count of one. The chain is built from TRBV2 and TRBJ1-1; 8 positions agree with TRBD1. The V gene end was trimmed by 6 bases and the J gene end by 1 base; junction bases not matched to a gene: 7. Germline CDR1 and CDR2: SNHLY and FYNNEI. There are 15 residues in the CDR3. CDR3: CASRALDRANTEAFF. The CDR3 nucleotides read TGTGCCAGCAGAGCACTGGACAGGGCGAACACTGAAGCTTTCTTT.

The table lists this clonotype with many counts. The V and J genes are TRBV20-1 and TRBJ2-7; 7 bases are a match to TRBD2. With V trimmed by 6 bases and J by 3 bases, 8 bases remained unmatched. CDR3 length: 13 amino acids. The V gene's germline CDR1 is DFQATT and CDR2 SNEGSKA (reference sequence). The CDR3 spells CSAGRRGSYEQYF. The CDR3 nucleotides are TGCAGTGCCGGAAGGCGGGGGAGCTACGAGCAGTACTTC.

The chain employs TRBV6-2 or TRBV6-3 and TRBJ1-5; D is unclear. The germline V gene encodes CDR1 MNHEY and CDR2 SVGEGT. The ends were cut back, 2 bases at V and 11 bases at J, with 13 bases in the middle. CDR3 size: 13 residues. In DNA, the CDR3 is TGTGCCAGCAGTTACCCGGACGTTAGCGCCCAGCATTTT. As protein: CASSYPDVSAQHF.

This sequence joins TRBV6-1 and TRBJ2-7; 10 positions match TRBD2. In germline, CDR1 is MNHNS, CDR2 SASEGT. Unmatched junction bases numbered 8, after V lost 6 bases and J lost 0 bases. The CDR3 extends over 16 amino acids. Here the CDR3 DNA reads TGTGCCAGCAGCAACCCTAAGCGGGAGGGCTCCTACGAGCAGTACTTC. Translation: CASSNPKREGSYEQYF.

The sample holds many counts of this clonotype. The chain is built from TRBV20-1 and TRBJ2-7; unclear D gene. The CDR3 sequence is 13 residues long. CDR1 is DFQATT and CDR2 is SNEGSKA in the germline V gene (reference sequence). V lost 6 bases to trimming and J lost 3 bases, with 15 bases between them. As DNA, the CDR3 is TGCAGTGCCGGTGGGGTTCAAGGCTACGAGCAGTACTTC. It encodes CSAGGVQGYEQYF.